This TCR beta chain was sequenced for a study of cytomegalovirus exposure and HLA in healthy donors. Study background: The 95 to 150 validation repertoires, a later analysis reported, used the same platform as the approximately 650 first-cohort repertoires.

This CDR3 region has 14 residues. V was trimmed by 0 bases and J by 7 bases, leaving 14 bases between them. Germline CDR1 SGHRS, CDR2 YFSETQ. Findings of the study overall: TCR beta chains numbering approximately 150 were designated cytomegalovirus-associated. In vitro experiments confirmed that three CMV-associated chains were specific for CMV antigens.

Comments on this clone: What it binds is not known.

Only in-frame clones appear in the TCRdb table, and some are missing; sequencing was by immunoSEQ multiplex PCR. Of tens of thousands of clones listed, over 85% were seen once; the top ten hold 5.8%. The sequenced material came from PBMCs. The receptor's source is a woman aged 18-29 years in good health and CMV-seronegative. The gene calls are TRBV5-1 and TRBJ2-7, with D maybe TRBD1 (6 bases). CDR3 nucleotides: TGCGCCAGCAGCTTGGCCTCGGTAGGGGGAGAGCAGTACTTC. Translated: CASSLASVGGEQYF.